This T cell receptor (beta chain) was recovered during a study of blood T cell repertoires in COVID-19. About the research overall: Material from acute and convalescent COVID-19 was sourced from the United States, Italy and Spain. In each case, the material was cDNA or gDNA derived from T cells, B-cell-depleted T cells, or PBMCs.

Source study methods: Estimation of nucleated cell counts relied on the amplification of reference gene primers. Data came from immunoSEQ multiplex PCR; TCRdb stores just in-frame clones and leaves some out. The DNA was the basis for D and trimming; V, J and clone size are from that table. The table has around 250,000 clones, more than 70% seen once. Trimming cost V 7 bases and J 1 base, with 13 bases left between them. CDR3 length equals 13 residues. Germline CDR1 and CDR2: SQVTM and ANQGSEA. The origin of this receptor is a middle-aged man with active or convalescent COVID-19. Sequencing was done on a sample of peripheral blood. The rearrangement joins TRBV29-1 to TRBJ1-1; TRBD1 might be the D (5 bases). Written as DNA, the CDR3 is TGCAGCGCCCTCATCCAGGGGAACACTGAAGCTTTCTTT. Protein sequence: CSALIQGNTEAFF.